The 31 T cell receptor beta chains below come from one sample, sequenced in a study of cytomegalovirus exposure and HLA in healthy donors. The PCR contained 60 Vbeta and 13 Jbeta primers. Sequencing was performed with immunoSEQ multiplex PCR; in TCRdb, only in-frame clones are kept and a portion is missing. The sample lists 180,000 or so clones; around 62% were seen once. Sequencing was done on a sample of PBMCs. Receptor source: a man in his forties or fifties in good health and CMV-seronegative.

The chain has TRBV15 and TRBJ2-3; 10 bases fit TRBD2. Germline CDR1 reads LNHNV; CDR2 reads YYDKDF (reference sequence). The trim removed 1 base at V and 3 bases at J, leaving 10 bases unmatched. This CDR3 comprises 18 residues. The chain's CDR3 is CATSRVGYKRGGTDTQYF. DNA for the CDR3: TGTGCCACCAGCAGAGTGGGTTATAAGCGGGGGGGGACAGATACGCAGTATTTT.

The rearrangement links TRBV9 to TRBJ2-7, with TRBD2 matching 8 bases. The CDR3 length is 16 residues. CDR1 and CDR2 from the germline V gene are SGDLS and YYNGEE. The J segment lost 2 bases and the V segment lost 0 bases, leaving 7 bases of the junction unmatched. CDR3 region: CASSVGPAGDTYEQYF. CDR3 DNA: TGTGCCAGCAGCGTAGGTCCAGCGGGAGACACCTACGAGCAGTACTTC.

The V gene is TRBV4-3, the J gene TRBJ2-5; 9 bases line up with TRBD1. V dropped 3 bases and J dropped 9; count of bases not matched to a gene: 14. The CDR3 covers 16 residues. Per the germline V gene, CDR1 is LGHNA and CDR2 is YSLEER. The CDR3 loop is CASSQDSGQGADPQYF. The CDR3 DNA reads as TGCGCCAGCAGCCAGGATTCGGGACAGGGAGCCGACCCCCAGTACTTC.

This clone is a singleton in its sample. The V and J genes are TRBV10-3 and TRBJ1-1; 11 bases align to TRBD1. The CDR3 runs to 14 residues. J gave up 6 bases and V 3 bases, and 3 bases lay outside the gene matches. Germline V gene sequence: CDR1 ENHRY, CDR2 SYGVKD. The CDR3 loop reads CAISEGQGAAEAFF. Written as DNA, the CDR3 is TGTGCCATCAGTGAAGGACAGGGGGCTGCTGAAGCTTTCTTT.

The chain combines TRBV5-1 with TRBJ2-3; TRBD1 might be the D (6 bases). CDR1 is SGHRS, CDR2 YFSETQ, per germline. CDR3 length: 13 amino acids. V lost 3 bases and J 5 bases, leaving 10 bases between the germline ends. Here the CDR3 reads CASSSYREDTQYF. DNA of the CDR3: TGCGCCAGCAGCTCGTACAGGGAAGATACGCAGTATTTT.

The chain is built from TRBV6-6 and TRBJ2-7; TRBD2 aligns across 9 bases. With V trimmed by 2 bases and J by 3 bases, 5 bases remained unmatched. The CDR3 is 15 residues long. CDR1 and CDR2 (germline): MNHNY, SVGAGI (reference sequence). The CDR3 is CASSYGAGGGYEQYF. In nucleotides, the CDR3 is TGTGCCAGCAGTTACGGAGCGGGAGGAGGCTACGAGCAGTACTTC.

In its sample, this clone was seen a few times. The chain is built from TRBV5-6 and TRBJ1-4; D unresolved. The germline V and J ends were trimmed by 0 bases and 0 bases, with 9 bases remaining between them. This CDR3 is 16 amino acids long. CDR1 is SGHDT and CDR2 is YYEEEE in the germline V gene. In DNA form, the CDR3 reads TGTGCCAGCAGCTTGGTCCAGCGGACAACTAATGAAAAACTGTTTTTT. This sequence encodes CASSLVQRTTNEKLFF.

V and J are TRBV7-9 and TRBJ2-3; TRBD1 aligns across 8 bases. The ends lost 5 bases at V and 3 bases at J; junction bases unmatched: 4. The CDR3 is 14 residues long. Germline CDR1 and CDR2: SEHNR and FQNEAQ (reference sequence). In DNA form, the CDR3 reads TGTGCCAGCAGCATGGACAGGGAAACAGATACGCAGTATTTT. This translates into CASSMDRETDTQYF. Together with reference TRBV7-9 and TRBJ2-3, the CDR3 gives the full variable domain: DTGVSQNPRHKITKRGQNVTFRCDPISEHNRLYWYRQTLGQGPEFLTYFQNEAQLEKSRLLSDRFSAERPKGSFSTLEIQRTEQGDSAMYLCASSMDRETDTQYFGPGTRLTVL.

The chain combines TRBV11-2 with TRBJ2-3; TRBD2 matches 7 bases. The CDR3 totals 15 residues. V gave up 3 bases and J gave up 0 bases; unmatched junction bases: 3. Germline-derived CDR1 and CDR2 are SGHAT and FQNNGV. The CDR3 DNA reads TGTGCCAGCAGCTTTGCGGGGGTAAGCACAGATACGCAGTATTTT. Its protein product is CASSFAGVSTDTQYF.

This clone was detected only a few times. The V and J genes are TRBV18 and TRBJ2-2; tentatively, D is TRBD1 (6 bases). There are 15 residues in the CDR3. Germline CDR1 reads KGHSH; CDR2 reads LQKENI. V was trimmed by 4 bases and J by 2 bases, leaving 11 bases between them. The CDR3 bases are TGTGCCAGCTCACTACCGACAGGAAACACCGGGGAGCTGTTTTTT. Residues: CASSLPTGNTGELFF. Using reference TRBV18 and TRBJ2-2 for the parts outside the CDR3, the full variable domain is NAGVMQNPRHLVRRRGQEARLRCSPMKGHSHVYWYRQLPEEGLKFMVYLQKENIIDESGMPKERFSAEFPKEGPSILRIQQVVRGDSAAYFCASSLPTGNTGELFFGEGSRLTVL.

J is TRBJ1-5 and V is TRBV28; D might be TRBD1 (5 bases). Germline CDR1 reads MDHEN; CDR2 reads SYDVKM. The length of the CDR3 is 12 residues. The V and J ends lost 11 bases and 6 bases respectively, with 14 bases between them. The CDR3 spells CAGRGGGQPQHF. CDR3 nucleotide sequence: TGTGCCGGACGCGGGGGAGGTCAGCCCCAGCATTTT.

This clone was detected only a few times. The chain is built from TRBV29-1 and TRBJ2-7; the match to TRBD1 covers 8 bases. The CDR3 is made up of 13 amino acids. From germline, CDR1 is SQVTM and CDR2 ANQGSEA. Trimming took 6 bases from V and 2 from J; bases not matched to a gene: 6. The CDR3 region is CSVKDRAAYEQYF. CDR3 coding DNA: TGCAGCGTCAAGGACAGGGCGGCCTACGAGCAGTACTTC.

The gene calls are TRBV7-9 and TRBJ2-6; 7 nucleotides line up with TRBD1. The CDR3 is 16 amino acids. CDR1 and CDR2 from the germline V gene are SEHNR and FQNEAQ (reference sequence). Trimming cost V 11 bases and J 0 bases; bases outside gene matches: 10. The CDR3 DNA sequence: TGTGCCTGGGACCGGGACAGACCCTCTGGGGCCAACGTCCTGACTTTC. It specifies CAWDRDRPSGANVLTF.

The chain links TRBV19 to TRBJ2-1; perhaps TRBD1 as D (5 bases). This CDR3 is built from 14 residues. CDR1 and CDR2 (germline): LNHDA, SQIVND (reference sequence). V was clipped by 4 bases and J by 6 bases, with 13 bases between them. CDR3: CASSKGLAANEQFF. The CDR3 nucleotides are TGTGCCAGTAGTAAGGGGCTCGCCGCCAATGAGCAGTTCTTC.

This clone was detected only a few times. The chain is built from TRBV30 and TRBJ2-5; D may be TRBD2 (5 bases). The J call is in doubt because the DNA end fits TRBJ2-7 better. The length of the CDR3 is 14 residues. Per germline, CDR1 GTSNPN and CDR2 SVGIG (reference sequence). The CDR3 is CAGRTPLASYEQYF. Here the CDR3 DNA reads TGTGCCGGCCGGACTCCCCTTGCTTCTTACGAGCAGTACTTC.

This clone was seen a few times. The J gene is TRBJ2-3, the V gene TRBV28; 9 bases are a match to TRBD2. After removal of 5 bases from V and 4 bases from J, the junction contained 13 bases not matched to a gene. Germline loops: CDR1 MDHEN, CDR2 SYDVKM. The CDR3 is 17 amino acids. In DNA, the CDR3 is TGTGCCAGCAGTCCCCACTATTCTAGCGGGGATTCAGATACGCAGTATTTT. Translated, it gives CASSPHYSSGDSDTQYF. The full variable domain, rest sourced from reference TRBV28 and TRBJ2-3, is DVKVTQSSRYLVKRTGEKVFLECVQDMDHENMFWYRQDPGLGLRLIYFSYDVKMKEKGDIPEGYSVSREKKERFSLILESASTNQTSMYLCASSPHYSSGDSDTQYFGPGTRLTVL.

The chain links TRBV15 to TRBJ1-1; TRBD1 aligns across 9 bases. V was clipped by 1 base and J by 5 bases; unmatched bases: 5. This CDR3 has 15 amino acids. The germline CDR1 and CDR2 sequences are LNHNV and YYDKDF (reference sequence). The DNA for the CDR3 is TGTGCCACCAGCAGAGGGGGACAGGGAAAAACTGAAGCTTTCTTT. This gives the protein CATSRGGQGKTEAFF.

This sequence joins TRBV19 and TRBJ2-1, with D unresolved. Germline CDR1 LNHDA, CDR2 SQIVND (reference sequence). The CDR3 covers 13 residues. With 5 bases removed from V and 8 bases from J, the gap between germline ends came to 13 bases. The CDR3 protein is CASSSRGSDEQFF. The CDR3 DNA reads as TGTGCCAGTAGTTCCCGCGGCAGCGATGAGCAGTTCTTC.

In this sample, this clone turned up a few times. The chain employs TRBV7-9 and TRBJ1-2; the D gene is possibly TRBD1 (5 bases). CDR3 size: 14 residues. Trimming left V 4 bases short and J 8 bases short, with 17 bases between. Per germline, CDR1 SEHNR and CDR2 FQNEAQ (reference sequence). The CDR3 DNA follows: TGTGCCAGCAGCTATGGCGGGGCGCAGGGAGGCTACACCTTC. Protein product: CASSYGGAQGGYTF.

This chain joins TRBV5-1 and TRBJ2-5, with D tentatively TRBD2 (6 bases). CDR3 length: 13 amino acids. V dropped 3 bases and J dropped 5 bases, with 11 bases sitting between them. Germline CDR1 reads SGHRS; CDR2 reads YFSETQ. CDR3: CASSSGAGETQYF. For the CDR3, the DNA is TGCGCCAGCAGCTCGGGCGCGGGGGAGACCCAGTACTTC.

V usage is TRBV5-1 and J usage is TRBJ2-2; TRBD1 matches 9 bases. Trimming removed 3 bases from V and 1 base from J; junction bases left unmatched: 1. This CDR3 spans 15 amino acids. Germline V gene sequence: CDR1 SGHRS, CDR2 YFSETQ. The DNA for the CDR3 is TGCGCCAGCAGCTGGGGACAGGGGAACACCGGGGAGCTGTTTTTT. This gives the protein CASSWGQGNTGELFF. The variable domain in full, with the rest retrieved from reference TRBV5-1 and TRBJ2-2, is KAGVTQTPRYLIKTRGQQVTLSCSPISGHRSVSWYQQTPGQGLQFLFEYFSETQRNKGNFPGRFSGRQFSNSRSEMNVSTLELGDSALYLCASSWGQGNTGELFFGEGSRLTVL.

The chain joins TRBV7-2 to TRBJ1-5, with 7 positions matching TRBD1. CDR3 length: 15 amino acids. In germline, CDR1 is SGHTA, CDR2 FQGNSA. V dropped 5 bases and J dropped 4; count of bases not matched to a gene: 8. The CDR3, as DNA: TGTGCCAGCAGCCTAGACAGGGTAGGAAATCAGCCCCAGCATTTT. Amino acid sequence: CASSLDRVGNQPQHF.

The rearrangement joins TRBV5-4 to TRBJ1-2; D gene uncertain. The CDR3 runs 14 residues. From germline, CDR1 is SGHNT and CDR2 YYREEE (reference sequence). The germline V and J ends were trimmed by 0 bases and 2 bases, with 8 bases remaining between them. Here the CDR3 DNA reads TGTGCCAGCAGCTTGGCCTCACAGAACTATGGCTACACCTTC. It specifies CASSLASQNYGYTF.

The chain is built from TRBV5-6 and TRBJ1-2, with TRBD1 identical over 9 bases. CDR3 length equals 18 residues. CDR1 and CDR2 (germline): SGHDT, YYEEEE. Trimming at V came to 3 bases and at J to 8 bases, leaving 20 bases not matched to a gene. The CDR3 region has the DNA TGTGCCAGCAGCTCGGTCCCTCATAAGACAGGGGGATCGTACGGCTACACCTTC. As protein: CASSSVPHKTGGSYGYTF.

The chain is built from TRBV5-3 and TRBJ2-7, with D maybe TRBD1 (6 bases). TRBV5-3 is sorted into the ORF group, with uncertain function. Trimming removed 4 bases at V and 7 bases at J, with 9 bases between. The CDR3 is 11 amino acids. The DNA for the CDR3 is TGTGCCAGAAGCCAACAGGGAGAGCAGTACTTC. Translating it yields CARSQQGEQYF.

The chain is built from TRBV14 and TRBJ2-1; TRBD2 is a possible D gene (5 bases). CDR1 and CDR2 from the germline V gene are SGHDN and FVKESK. This CDR3 contains 16 residues. V lost 2 bases and J 1 base, leaving 12 bases between the germline ends. The CDR3 region has the DNA TGTGCCAGCAGCCAAATTACACTAGGATCCTACAATGAGCAGTTCTTC. Translating it yields CASSQITLGSYNEQFF.

This clone came up many times. J is TRBJ1-2 and V is TRBV4-3, with no clear D. Germline V gives CDR1 LGHNA, CDR2 YSLEER. Trimming took 2 bases from V and 8 from J, leaving 12 bases between them. The length of the CDR3 is 13 residues. In DNA form, the CDR3 reads TGCGCCAGCAGCCAAAGGAGGGATGGGGGCTACACCTTC. Protein: CASSQRRDGGYTF.

This clone has more than one count but fewer than ten. The rearrangement uses TRBV19 and TRBJ2-3, with TRBD2 matching over 12 bases. This CDR3 is built from 15 residues. V gave up 6 bases and J gave up 5 bases; unmatched junction bases: 6. The germline V gene encodes CDR1 LNHDA and CDR2 SQIVND (reference sequence). The CDR3 DNA reads as TGTGCCAGTAGCTCTAGCGGGAGGGCCGGAGATACGCAGTATTTT. Translation gives CASSSSGRAGDTQYF.

This rearrangement joins TRBV7-8 to TRBJ1-1; D unclear. The V gene lost 7 bases and the J gene lost 5 bases, with 14 bases spanning the gap. The V gene's germline CDR1 is SGHVS and CDR2 FQNEAQ. CDR3 length: 13 amino acids. The CDR3 sequence is CASKRSGRTEAFF. CDR3 nucleotides: TGTGCCAGCAAGAGAAGCGGTAGGACTGAAGCTTTCTTT.

This chain links TRBV5-5 with TRBJ2-3; D ambiguous. In germline, CDR1 is SGHKS, CDR2 YYEKEE (reference sequence). With 1 base removed from V and 0 bases from J, the gap between germline ends came to 9 bases. This CDR3 spans 15 amino acids. CDR3 residues: CASSLRRPSTDTQYF. The DNA for the CDR3 is TGTGCCAGCAGCTTGCGGAGACCTAGCACAGATACGCAGTATTTT.

The chain links TRBV5-1 to TRBJ2-5; D possibly corresponds to TRBD1 (5 bases). Deletions cut 0 bases from V and 2 bases from J, with 11 bases between. The CDR3 covers 15 residues. CDR1 SGHRS and CDR2 YFSETQ come from the germline V gene. This CDR3 reads CASSLGRRAQETQYF. The CDR3 DNA sequence: TGCGCCAGCAGCTTGGGTCGCAGGGCACAAGAGACCCAGTACTTC.